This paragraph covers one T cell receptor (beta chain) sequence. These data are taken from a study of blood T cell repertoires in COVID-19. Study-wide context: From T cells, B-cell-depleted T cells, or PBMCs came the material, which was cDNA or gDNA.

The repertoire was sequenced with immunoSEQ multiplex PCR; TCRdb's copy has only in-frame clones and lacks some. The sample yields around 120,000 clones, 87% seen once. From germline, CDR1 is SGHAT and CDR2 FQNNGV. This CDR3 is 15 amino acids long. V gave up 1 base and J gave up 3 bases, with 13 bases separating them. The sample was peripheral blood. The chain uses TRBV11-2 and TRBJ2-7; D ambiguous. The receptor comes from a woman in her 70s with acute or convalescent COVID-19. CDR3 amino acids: CASSLGQGGRYEQYF. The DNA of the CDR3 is TGTGCCAGCAGCTTAGGGCAAGGCGGCCGCTACGAGCAGTACTTC.